A single sample gave rise to the 23 T cell receptor beta chains below, sequenced in a study of blood T cell repertoires in COVID-19. The data were produced by immunoSEQ multiplex PCR, yet TCRdb's version contains in-frame clones alone and is incomplete. Of 150,000 to 200,000 clones in the sample, more than 70% were seen once. Sequencing was carried out using PBMCs or T cells enriched from blood (not recorded which). These receptors were obtained from a woman aged 18-35 years who had recovered from COVID-19.

V and J are TRBV6-5 and TRBJ2-1, with D possibly matching TRBD2 (5 bases). The CDR3 totals 12 residues. Germline loops: CDR1 MNHEY, CDR2 SVGAGI. The V and J ends lost 6 bases and 9 bases respectively, with 12 bases between them. This CDR3 is CASRSGLTEQFF. The CDR3 nucleotides are TGTGCCAGCAGATCCGGACTGACTGAGCAGTTCTTC.

The J gene is TRBJ2-7, the V gene TRBV20-1, with D maybe TRBD2 (6 bases). V was cut by 3 bases and J by 12 bases, with 12 bases left in between. Germline V gives CDR1 DFQATT, CDR2 SNEGSKA (reference sequence). The CDR3 loop spans 10 amino acids. The CDR3 sequence: CSARATSSYF. CDR3 coding DNA: TGCAGTGCTAGGGCGACTAGTTCGTACTTC.

This clone was recorded once. V usage is TRBV28 and J usage is TRBJ1-1; D not certain. V was cut by 2 bases and J by 1 base, with 11 bases left in between. CDR1 is MDHEN and CDR2 is SYDVKM in the germline V gene. This CDR3 is built from 15 residues. The CDR3 DNA is TGTGCCAGCAGTTTAGGAGGGTTCAGGAACACTGAAGCTTTCTTT. It encodes CASSLGGFRNTEAFF.

The chain links TRBV28 to TRBJ2-1; D possibly corresponds to TRBD1 (8 bases). Germline-derived CDR1 and CDR2 are MDHEN and SYDVKM. CDR3 size: 17 residues. The V end was cut by 2 bases, the J end by 4 bases, with 18 bases between. DNA for the CDR3: TGTGCCAGCAGTTTAGATGGACAGGGAGGGGTATACAATGAGCAGTTCTTC. The encoded protein is CASSLDGQGGVYNEQFF.

The chain uses TRBV28 and TRBJ2-1; 14 nucleotides agree with TRBD2. J lost 0 bases, V lost 1 base, and 8 bases had no gene match. There are 20 residues in the CDR3. The germline gives CDR1 MDHEN, CDR2 SYDVKM. The CDR3 reads CASSLSFGTSGGPSYNEQFF. CDR3 nucleotide sequence: TGTGCCAGCAGTTTATCCTTCGGGACTAGCGGGGGTCCCTCCTACAATGAGCAGTTCTTC.

V gene TRBV7-9 combines with J gene TRBJ2-5; TRBD1 might be the D (6 bases). The CDR3 consists of 15 residues. V was cut by 3 bases and J by 2 bases, with 13 bases left in between. Germline V gives CDR1 SEHNR, CDR2 FQNEAQ (reference sequence). DNA of the CDR3: TGTGCCAGCAGCTTCTCCGGACAGAATCAAGAGACCCAGTACTTC. Translating it yields CASSFSGQNQETQYF.

The chain joins TRBV29-1 to TRBJ2-3; 7 bases are a match to TRBD1. V dropped 2 bases and J dropped 4; count of bases not matched to a gene: 18. The germline CDR1 and CDR2 sequences are SQVTM and ANQGSEA. This CDR3 is built from 18 residues. DNA of the CDR3: TGCAGCGTTGAACGTATGGGTGCAGACAGGGCACCGGCAGATACGCAGTATTTT. It codes for CSVERMGADRAPADTQYF.

The V gene is TRBV28, the J gene TRBJ2-3; 11 bases are a match to TRBD2. The CDR3 runs to 15 residues. V lost 8 bases to trimming and J lost 0 bases; unmatched junction nucleotides: 4. Germline V gene sequence: CDR1 MDHEN, CDR2 SYDVKM. Here the CDR3 reads CASLSGGASTDTQYF. As DNA, the CDR3 is TGTGCCAGCCTTAGCGGGGGGGCAAGCACAGATACGCAGTATTTT.

Comment on this clone: This CDR3 is also generated by other DNA sequences in the sample. The chain is built from TRBV5-1 and TRBJ2-3; 10 bases are a match to TRBD2. The J segment lost 4 bases and the V segment lost 0 bases, leaving 5 bases of the junction unmatched. The CDR3 has 16 amino acids. Germline values: CDR1 SGHRS, CDR2 YFSETQ. The CDR3 is CASSLVLAGGSDTQYF. As DNA, the CDR3 is TGCGCCAGCAGCTTGGTATTAGCGGGGGGATCAGATACGCAGTATTTT.

The chain carries TRBV29-1 and TRBJ1-2; no clear D. CDR1 is SQVTM and CDR2 is ANQGSEA in the germline V gene. CDR3 length equals 11 residues. V lost 3 bases and J 5 bases, leaving 7 bases between the germline ends. CDR3 sequence (DNA): TGCAGCGTTGAGCGAGCGTATGGCTACACCTTC. Translated, it gives CSVERAYGYTF.

The rearrangement links TRBV23-1 to TRBJ1-1, with TRBD1 matching 9 bases. TRBV23-1 is sorted into the ORF group, with uncertain function. The CDR3 covers 14 residues. Trimming removed 8 bases from V and 1 base from J; junction bases left unmatched: 5. The CDR3 spells CASFRTGANTEAFF. The CDR3 coding sequence is TGCGCCAGCTTCCGGACAGGGGCGAACACTGAAGCTTTCTTT.

The V and J genes are TRBV7-2 and TRBJ1-3, with D perhaps TRBD1 (5 bases). The CDR3 sequence is 16 residues long. V was trimmed by 5 bases and J by 3 bases, leaving 17 bases between them. Germline CDR1 SGHTA, CDR2 FQGNSA. This chain's CDR3 is CASSLGRGIGGNTIYF. In DNA form, the CDR3 reads TGTGCCAGCAGCCTAGGGAGGGGAATTGGTGGAAACACCATATATTTT.

CDR3 nucleotide sequence: TGTGCCAGCAGCCAAGATAGCGGTACACTCGTTAACAATGAGCAGTTCTTC. Amino acid sequence: CASSQDSGTLVNNEQFF. The J gene is TRBJ2-1, the V gene TRBV3-1 (or the pseudogene TRBV3-2); D is possibly TRBD2 (6 bases). The germline V and J ends were trimmed by 0 bases and 5 bases, with 17 bases remaining between them. The CDR3 sequence is 17 residues long. Germline CDR1 and CDR2: LGHDT and YNNKEL (reference sequence).

J is TRBJ2-7 and V is TRBV13; maybe TRBD2 (5 bases). This CDR3 contains 13 residues. Trimming took off 7 bases at V and 5 bases at J, with 15 bases between the two ends. CDR1 and CDR2 from the germline V gene are PRHDT and FYEKMQ (reference sequence). The CDR3, as DNA: TGTGCCAGCACTACGGGAAGGTACGACGAGCAGTACTTC. It encodes CASTTGRYDEQYF.

The V and J genes are TRBV6-5 and TRBJ2-5; 7 bases agree with TRBD1. This CDR3 is built from 14 residues. Germline trimming cut 5 bases from V and 5 bases from J; bases unmatched to any gene: 8. Per the germline V gene, CDR1 is MNHEY and CDR2 is SVGAGI. The CDR3 loop reads CASSQTGMGETQYF. In nucleotides, the CDR3 is TGTGCCAGCAGTCAGACAGGGATGGGGGAGACCCAGTACTTC.

The chain has TRBV29-1 and TRBJ2-1, with TRBD1 matching 8 bases. This CDR3 has 12 amino acids. Germline CDR1 is SQVTM and CDR2 is ANQGSEA. Trimming removed 4 bases from V and 8 bases from J; junction bases left unmatched: 4. The chain's CDR3 is CSVGGQGYEQFF. The CDR3, as DNA: TGCAGCGTTGGCGGACAGGGCTATGAGCAGTTCTTC.

This clone was seen many times. The V gene is TRBV19, the J gene TRBJ2-1, with D perhaps TRBD1 (6 bases). Germline assignment: CDR1 LNHDA and CDR2 SQIVND (reference sequence). Trimming took 4 bases from V and 8 from J, leaving 18 bases between them. CDR3 length: 15 amino acids. The CDR3 DNA reads TGTGCCAGTAGTACCTCCTTGGACAGTATCGATGAGCAGTTCTTC. It is translated as CASSTSLDSIDEQFF.

J is TRBJ2-1 and V is TRBV4-2, with TRBD2 matching over 10 bases. The CDR3 has 14 amino acids. CDR1 is LGHNA, CDR2 YNFKEQ, per germline. V lost 1 base and J lost 9; bases outside the gene matches: 3. The CDR3 sequence: CASSQGTSGFEQFF. The CDR3 coding sequence is TGTGCCAGCAGCCAAGGGACTAGCGGTTTTGAGCAGTTCTTC.

This chain connects TRBV5-4 to TRBJ2-2, with D maybe TRBD1 (6 bases). The CDR3 is 16 amino acids. V was shortened by 0 bases and J by 10 bases, with 19 bases between the two germline ends. Germline V gives CDR1 SGHNT, CDR2 YYREEE (reference sequence). CDR3 nucleotide sequence: TGTGCCAGCAGCTTGGACAGGGCAGTCGGTGCGACGGAGCTGTTTTTT. As protein: CASSLDRAVGATELFF.

This clone was observed a handful of times. The chain couples TRBV27 to TRBJ2-7; D gene ambiguous. This CDR3 spans 12 amino acids. The V and J ends lost 7 bases and 3 bases respectively, with 10 bases between them. From germline, CDR1 is MNHEY and CDR2 SMNVEV (reference sequence). CDR3 region: CASKWQCYEQYF. CDR3 nucleotide sequence: TGTGCCAGCAAATGGCAGTGCTACGAGCAGTACTTC.

The V and J genes are TRBV5-5 and TRBJ2-3, with a weak D call TRBD2 (6 bases). The V gene lost 5 bases and the J gene lost 3 bases, with 7 bases spanning the gap. Germline V gene sequence: CDR1 SGHKS, CDR2 YYEKEE (reference sequence). The CDR3 sequence is 12 residues long. Written as DNA, the CDR3 is TGTGCCAGCAGTAGCGGTACAGATACGCAGTATTTT. This translates into CASSSGTDTQYF.

This clone has just one count. This rearrangement joins TRBV5-1 to TRBJ1-1; no firm D call. CDR3 length: 12 residues. V lost 0 bases to trimming and J lost 4 bases, with 4 bases between them. Germline assignment: CDR1 SGHRS and CDR2 YFSETQ. The CDR3 is CASSLVATEAFF. CDR3 coding DNA: TGCGCCAGCAGCTTGGTAGCCACTGAAGCTTTCTTT.

V is TRBV5-4 and J is TRBJ1-6, with TRBD1 identical over 9 bases. Germline-derived CDR1 and CDR2 are SGHNT and YYREEE (reference sequence). The length of the CDR3 is 15 residues. Trimming removed 1 base from V and 7 bases from J; junction bases left unmatched: 3. The CDR3 spells CASSLPGTGNSPLHF. The CDR3 region has the DNA TGTGCCAGCAGCTTGCCGGGGACAGGGAATTCACCCCTCCACTTT.